The T cell receptor (beta chain) described here comes from a study of OX40 agonist ivuxolimab in advanced cancers. Study-wide context: Administration of intravenous ivuxolimab to patients occurred every 2 weeks at 0.01 to 10 mg/kg. Eligibility rules accepted prior anti-PD-1, anti-PD-L1 or anti-CTLA-4 therapy, and under 45% had some. Partial responses were achieved by three patients: one hepatocellular carcinoma, two cutaneous melanoma.

At baseline, cycle 4 day 1, and cycle 7 day 1, blood was sampled. Assay used: immunoSEQ multiplex PCR; TCRdb lists only in-frame clones, some missing. The data contain around 70,000 clones, 90% to 95% of them singletons. Germline CDR1 and CDR2: SGDLS and YYNGEE. V lost 2 bases and J 4 bases, leaving 13 bases between the germline ends. The CDR3 consists of 14 residues. The sequence was obtained from an adult with an advanced solid tumor such as melanoma, head and neck, liver or kidney cancer. The specimen was CD4+ or CD8+ T cells sorted from blood, collected in a trial of the OX40 agonist ivuxolimab. The rearrangement joins TRBV9 to TRBJ2-7; tentative D call: TRBD1 (5 bases). CDR3 sequence reads: CASSVGHTKYEQYF. In DNA, the CDR3 is TGTGCCAGCAGCGTTGGACACACTAAGTACGAGCAGTACTTC.